This note documents a single TCR beta chain sequence. What it binds is unknown. This table comes from immunoSEQ multiplex PCR, and its TCRdb copy is limited to in-frame clones, with some not included. Of 98,000 or so clones detected, more than 75% appear once; the ten largest clones hold almost 1.5%. These data belong to a study of graft-versus-host responses after intestinal transplantation. Study-wide background: Uniformly, recipients were administered anti-thymocyte globulin induction with subsequent tacrolimus and steroids for 2 to 3 years.

General study results and limits: Recipient marrow harbored GvH clones, some of which surfaced first in ileum or blood. There was an association between peak levels of circulating GvH clones and early post-transplant HvG declines. Some patients had graft-donor T cell macrochimerism, and their allografts showed high graft-versus-host to host-versus-graft clonal ratios.

Germline CDR1 and CDR2: MNHEY and SVGAGI. This CDR3 is 15 amino acids long. The V end was cut by 7 bases, the J end by 4 bases, with 19 bases between. The clonotype was recovered from a human patient who received an intestinal transplant, so some T cells may come from the graft donor. The V call is TRBV6-5, the J call TRBJ2-5, with D tentatively TRBD1 (6 bases). Source: PBMCs, taken 255 days after intestinal transplant. In DNA form, the CDR3 reads TGTGCCAGCACCTTGACTGGGGGCCAGGGAGAGACCCAGTACTTC. It codes for CASTLTGGQGETQYF.